This entry concerns a single T cell receptor beta chain. Its antigen remains unknown. PCR used 60 Vbeta primers and 13 Jbeta primers. Per the original data handling: Roughly 10 million shared chains were among around 78 million unique TCR beta chains counted in a later analysis. The data were produced by immunoSEQ multiplex PCR, yet TCRdb's version contains in-frame clones alone and is incomplete. V and J calls and clone size come straight from that table; D and trimming were deduced from the DNA. Here the sample spans about 120,000 clones, 60% to 85% being singletons. The sample belongs to a study of cytomegalovirus exposure and HLA in healthy donors. Nominally healthy donors provided the samples, though records likely missed some immune exposures. Whole-study findings and limits: Most of the TCR beta V segments (in an earlier analysis) were productive either about 87% or about 30% of the time. It was shown in a later analysis that HLA-associated TCR beta chains were more clonally expanded than other, equally common chains.

Germline V CDR1 and CDR2: SGHDN, FVKESK. The germline V and J ends were trimmed by 4 bases and 5 bases, with 16 bases remaining between them. The CDR3 has 15 residues. V gene TRBV14 combines with J gene TRBJ2-3; possible D gene TRBD2, 6 bases. This clonotype was obtained from a woman in her thirties or forties in good health and CMV-seropositive. The sequencing sample was made of PBMCs. The CDR3 DNA reads as TGTGCCAGCAGCCGCAGTGGTCAAGCGGGAGATACGCAGTATTTT. Residues: CASSRSGQAGDTQYF.